This T cell receptor beta chain was observed in a study of early T cells in non-severe SARS-CoV-2 infection. On the study more broadly: Unsorted whole-blood RNA was sequenced in bulk, leaving chains unpaired. Study-wide results and caveats: Anti-spike CD8 responses were favored in VDJdb matching, and private and CD4 specificities were missed.

Trimming took off 6 bases at V and 7 bases at J, with 18 bases between the two ends. This CDR3 region has 14 residues. Germline CDR1 and CDR2: SQVTM and ANQGSEA. In the case of this clonotype: Antigen unknown.

The library protocol tagged individual cDNA molecules with unique molecular identifiers. A single record per CDR3 protein comes from TCRdb applying MiXCR to the 5' RACE reads. Among around 93,000 distinct CDR3 sequences listed, more than 10% were seen once. The sequencing here drew on whole blood, taken at baseline. V is TRBV29-1 and J is TRBJ1-4; D remains unclear. This receptor was obtained from an adult who was a healthcare worker with PCR-confirmed SARS-CoV-2 infection or an uninfected control (not recorded which). CDR3 region: CSVVPNENGEKLFF. The CDR3, as DNA: TGCAGCGTGGTCCCGAATGAGAACGGTGAAAAACTGTTTTTT.